This T cell receptor (beta chain) was found in a study of OX40 agonist ivuxolimab in advanced cancers. Study-level information: Participants, 82.7% male, averaged roughly 60 years of age, ranging from roughly 23 to 90. Study findings and constraints: Expanded peripheral T-cell antigen specificity went undetermined. Some nonresponders likewise displayed low normalized T-cell clonal expansion. More expanded clones were seen, on average, in CD8+ T cells than in CD4+.

Germline values: CDR1 MGHRA, CDR2 YSYEKL. The CDR3 sequence is 17 residues long. V shed 3 bases and J 1 base; nucleotides not matched to a gene: 11. As to this clone: The antigen is undetermined.

This table comes from immunoSEQ multiplex PCR, and its TCRdb copy is limited to in-frame clones, with some not included. The table has under 20,000 clones, 80% to 90% seen once; the top ten hold 13%. This TCR was recovered from an adult with an advanced solid tumor such as melanoma, head and neck, liver or kidney cancer. Material: CD4+ or CD8+ T cells sorted from blood, obtained in a trial of the OX40 agonist ivuxolimab. The rearrangement links TRBV4-1 to TRBJ1-1; TRBD1 aligns across 7 bases. CDR3 protein: CASSHAGQANSNTEAFF. As DNA, the CDR3 is TGCGCCAGCAGCCACGCCGGACAGGCTAACTCGAACACTGAAGCTTTCTTT.